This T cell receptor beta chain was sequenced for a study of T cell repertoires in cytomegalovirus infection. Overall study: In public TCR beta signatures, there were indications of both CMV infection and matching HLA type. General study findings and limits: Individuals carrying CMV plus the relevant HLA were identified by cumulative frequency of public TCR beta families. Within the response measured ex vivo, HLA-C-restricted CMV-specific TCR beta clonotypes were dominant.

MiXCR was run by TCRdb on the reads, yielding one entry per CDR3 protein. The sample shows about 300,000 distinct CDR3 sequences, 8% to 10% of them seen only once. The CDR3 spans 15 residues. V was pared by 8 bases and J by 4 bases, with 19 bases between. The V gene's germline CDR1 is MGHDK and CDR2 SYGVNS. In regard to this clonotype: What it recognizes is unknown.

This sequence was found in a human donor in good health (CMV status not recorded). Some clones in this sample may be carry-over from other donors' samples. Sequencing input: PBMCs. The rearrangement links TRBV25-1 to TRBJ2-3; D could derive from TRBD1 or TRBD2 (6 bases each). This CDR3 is CASRGPDSYPDTQYF. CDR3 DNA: TGTGCCAGCCGGGGGCCAGACTCTTACCCAGATACGCAGTATTTT.